The T cell receptor beta chain described here comes from a study of T-cell memory formation after mild COVID-19. Study as a whole: The TCR clusters were mostly specific to one donor. Study conclusions and caveats: The authors did not confirm SARS-CoV-2 specificity of second-wave clones peaking day 37. Researchers report contracting CD4+ clones mostly in CM and EM, with CD8+ clones in EMRA.

This clonotype was counted a few times. Its antigen is not identified. Germline loops: CDR1 MGHRA, CDR2 YSYEKL. The CDR3 contains 17 residues. Trimming removed 3 bases at V and 6 bases at J, with 21 bases between. 5'RACE, which relied on constant-segment primers, yielded TCR alpha and TCR beta cDNA libraries carrying sample barcodes and UMIs. TCRdb re-called the 5' RACE reads through MiXCR, storing one row per CDR3 protein. The sample has under 450,000 distinct CDR3 sequences, roughly an eighth seen once. Material for sequencing was PBMCs or a T cell subset sorted from them (not recorded which). This receptor was obtained from a man aged 18 to 29 who had mild COVID-19 (a few samples of this study predate the infection). Cell type and time point are not known. The V call is TRBV4-1, the J call TRBJ2-1; perhaps TRBD2 as D (6 bases). This CDR3 reads CASSHSTGTREANEQFF. Written as DNA, the CDR3 is TGCGCCAGCAGCCATTCCACTGGGACTCGAGAGGCCAATGAGCAGTTCTTC.